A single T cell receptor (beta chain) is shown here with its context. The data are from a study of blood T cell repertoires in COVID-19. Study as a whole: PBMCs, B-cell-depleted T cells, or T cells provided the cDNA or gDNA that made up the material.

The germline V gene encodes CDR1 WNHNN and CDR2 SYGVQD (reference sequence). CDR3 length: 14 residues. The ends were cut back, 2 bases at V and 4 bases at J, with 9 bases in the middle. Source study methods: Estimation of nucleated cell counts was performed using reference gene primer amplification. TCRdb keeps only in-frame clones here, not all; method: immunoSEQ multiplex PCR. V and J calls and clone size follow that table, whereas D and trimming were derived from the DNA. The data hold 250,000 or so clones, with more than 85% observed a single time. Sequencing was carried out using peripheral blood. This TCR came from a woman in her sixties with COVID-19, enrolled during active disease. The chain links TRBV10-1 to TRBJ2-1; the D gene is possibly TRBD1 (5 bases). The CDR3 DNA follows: TGCGCCAGCAGTGAGGCAGGGATTTACAATGAGCAGTTCTTC. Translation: CASSEAGIYNEQFF.